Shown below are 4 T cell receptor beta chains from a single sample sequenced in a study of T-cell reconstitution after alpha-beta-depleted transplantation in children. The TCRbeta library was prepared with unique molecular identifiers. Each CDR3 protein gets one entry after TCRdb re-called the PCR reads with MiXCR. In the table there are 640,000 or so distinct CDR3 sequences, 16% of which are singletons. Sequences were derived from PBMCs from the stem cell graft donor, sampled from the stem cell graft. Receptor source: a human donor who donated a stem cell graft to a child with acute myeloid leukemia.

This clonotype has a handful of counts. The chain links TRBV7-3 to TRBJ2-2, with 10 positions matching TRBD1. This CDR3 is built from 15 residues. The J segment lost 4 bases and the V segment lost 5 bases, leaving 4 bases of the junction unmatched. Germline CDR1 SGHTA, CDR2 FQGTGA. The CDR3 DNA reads TGTGCCAGCAGCGAAGACAGGGGGCCCACCGGGGAGCTGTTTTTT. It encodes CASSEDRGPTGELFF.

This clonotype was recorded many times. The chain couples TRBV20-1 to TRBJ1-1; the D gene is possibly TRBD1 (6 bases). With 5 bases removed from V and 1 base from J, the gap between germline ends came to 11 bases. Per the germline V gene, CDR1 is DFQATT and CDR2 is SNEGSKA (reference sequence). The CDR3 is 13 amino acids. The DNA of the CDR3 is TGCAGTGCTCCGGGACACGGGAACACTGAAGCTTTCTTT. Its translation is CSAPGHGNTEAFF.

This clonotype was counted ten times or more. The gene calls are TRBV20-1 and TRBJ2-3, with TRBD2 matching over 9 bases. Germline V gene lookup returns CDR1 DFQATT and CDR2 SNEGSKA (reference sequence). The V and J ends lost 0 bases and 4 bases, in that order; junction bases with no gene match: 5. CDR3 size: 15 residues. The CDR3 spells CSARDPSGAADTQYF. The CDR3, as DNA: TGCAGTGCTAGAGATCCTAGCGGGGCCGCAGATACGCAGTATTTT.

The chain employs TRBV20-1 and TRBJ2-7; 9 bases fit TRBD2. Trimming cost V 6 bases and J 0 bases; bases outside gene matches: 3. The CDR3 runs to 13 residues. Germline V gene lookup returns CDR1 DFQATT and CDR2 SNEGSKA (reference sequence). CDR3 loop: CSAAGGSSYEQYV. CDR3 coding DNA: TGCAGTGCCGCGGGGGGGAGCTCCTACGAGCAGTACGTC.